The source of this T cell receptor beta chain is a study of response to subunit inactivated influenza vaccine. MiXCR, run by TCRdb on the RT-PCR reads, gives a single entry per CDR3 protein. Counted here are 560,000 or so distinct CDR3 sequences, about 7.6% occurring once; the ten biggest clones make up 13%. Germline CDR1 reads KGHSH; CDR2 reads LQKENI. V lost 6 bases and J lost 2; bases outside the gene matches: 6. This CDR3 has 15 amino acids. Study results and limitations: Each seasonal influenza vaccination, the authors suggested, recruits few new T cells.

This clonotype was seen at least ten times. The antigen is undetermined. The material was PBMCs from blood, obtained less than 30 months after vaccination. This clonotype was obtained from a man aged 50 to 69 who received an inactivated influenza vaccine. V is TRBV18 and J is TRBJ2-2; 7 nucleotides match TRBD2. The CDR3 loop is CASSRRGINTGELFF. Here the CDR3 DNA reads TGTGCCAGCTCTCGGCGGGGGATCAACACCGGGGAGCTGTTTTTT. Full variable domain (remainder filled in from reference TRBV18 and TRBJ2-2): NAGVMQNPRHLVRRRGQEARLRCSPMKGHSHVYWYRQLPEEGLKFMVYLQKENIIDESGMPKERFSAEFPKEGPSILRIQQVVRGDSAAYFCASSRRGINTGELFFGEGSRLTVL.